In its sample, the clone carrying this T cell receptor (beta chain) was seen a few times. One entry per CDR3 protein, called by TCRdb with MiXCR from the RT-PCR reads. The sample has 650,000 to 800,000 distinct CDR3 sequences, 11% to 15% seen once. CDR1 is SGHTA, CDR2 FQGNSA, per germline. The CDR3 sequence is 15 residues long. With 2 bases clipped from V and 9 bases from J, the junction kept 7 bases outside the gene matches. The chain joins TRBV7-2 to TRBJ1-6; TRBD1 agrees at 7 bases. The receptor was isolated from a female donor in good health, serving as a healthy control. The source material was memory CD4+ T cells from blood. CDR3 amino acids: CASSLYWAGGSPLHF. The DNA of the CDR3 is TGTGCCAGCAGCTTATATTGGGCAGGGGGTTCACCCCTCCACTTT.